This T cell receptor (beta chain) was documented in a study of T cells in tuberculosis. Assay: immunoSEQ multiplex PCR; the TCRdb copy retains only in-frame clones and omits some. The sample includes tens of thousands of clones, around 95% seen only once; the top ten take roughly 2.5%. The CDR3 covers 18 residues. Germline CDR1 reads MDHEN; CDR2 reads SYDVKM. J was trimmed by 7 bases and V by 5 bases; bases with no gene match: 17. Sequenced sample: PBMCs. The sequence derives from a donor between 10 and 29 years old with latent tuberculosis or without tuberculosis infection. V and J are TRBV28 and TRBJ1-5; 10 bases agree with TRBD1. CDR3 bases: TGTGCCAGCAGTCCAGGGATACTAGACAGGGGGCTATGGCAGCCCCAGCATTTT. Protein product: CASSPGILDRGLWQPQHF. The whole variable domain, filled in from reference TRBV28 and TRBJ1-5, reads DVKVTQSSRYLVKRTGEKVFLECVQDMDHENMFWYRQDPGLGLRLIYFSYDVKMKEKGDIPEGYSVSREKKERFSLILESASTNQTSMYLCASSPGILDRGLWQPQHFGDGTRLSIL.